This entry describes one T cell receptor beta chain. Its antigen remains unidentified. Within one base of it there is no much larger clone, and no base qualities were kept. The germline V gene encodes CDR1 SGHTA and CDR2 FQGNSA. From its cysteine to its phenylalanine, the CDR3 spans 15 amino acids. Of all the DNA, just the CDR3 is kept, 45 bases in frame from base 1. The trim is 5 bases for V and 6 bases for J, with a gap of 17 bases between the germline ends. The library was generated by the immunoSEQ multiplex PCR assay. TCRdb retrieved this table from immuneACCESS and kept in-frame rearrangements only. Not all clones are present; in checked studies, unresolved V genes account for under half, and no reason is known for the remainder. The sample includes approximately 69,000 clones, with roughly nine tenths observed a single time. Roughly 2.1% of the sample is in the top ten clones. The data derive from a study of T cell changes during pregnancy in multiple sclerosis (dated by TCRdb to about 2019). About the study as a whole: In women with multiple sclerosis, the researchers looked at how the T cell repertoire shifted as pregnancy progressed.

The material was peripheral blood, obtained in the second trimester of pregnancy. The sequence was collected from a female donor in good health, enrolled as a control in a pregnancy study. The chain links TRBV7-2 with TRBJ2-1; TRBD1 is a weak D gene call, 5 bases matching. The CDR3 region has the sequence CASSRYGQVPNEQFF. The DNA sequence is TGTGCCAGCAGCCGCTATGGACAAGTCCCCAATGAGCAGTTCTTC.